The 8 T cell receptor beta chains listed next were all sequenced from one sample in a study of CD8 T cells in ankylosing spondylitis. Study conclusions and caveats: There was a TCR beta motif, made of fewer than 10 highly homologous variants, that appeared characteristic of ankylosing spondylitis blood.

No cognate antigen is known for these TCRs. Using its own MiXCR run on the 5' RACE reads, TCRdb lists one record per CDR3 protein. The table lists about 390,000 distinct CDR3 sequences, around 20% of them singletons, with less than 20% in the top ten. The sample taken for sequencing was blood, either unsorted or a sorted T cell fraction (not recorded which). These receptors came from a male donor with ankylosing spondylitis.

CDR3 bases: TGTGCCAGCAGCCAAACCATGCCGGGGTGGGGAGAGACCCAGTACTTC. Amino acid sequence: CASSQTMPGWGETQYF. V usage is TRBV11-2 and J usage is TRBJ2-5; weak D call: TRBD2 (5 bases). There are 16 residues in the CDR3. V lost 5 bases to trimming and J lost 4 bases, with 20 bases between them. Per germline, CDR1 SGHAT and CDR2 FQNNGV.

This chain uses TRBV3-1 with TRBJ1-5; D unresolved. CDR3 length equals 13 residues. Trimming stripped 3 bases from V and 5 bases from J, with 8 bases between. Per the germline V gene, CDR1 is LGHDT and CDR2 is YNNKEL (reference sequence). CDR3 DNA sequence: TGTGCCAGCAGCCAGATGTTCGATCAGCCCCAGCATTTT. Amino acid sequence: CASSQMFDQPQHF.

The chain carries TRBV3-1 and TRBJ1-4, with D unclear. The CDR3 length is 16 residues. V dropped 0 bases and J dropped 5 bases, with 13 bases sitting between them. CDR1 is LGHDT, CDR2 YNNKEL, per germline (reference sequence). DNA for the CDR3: TGTGCCAGCAGCCAAGATTGGGCAGGCGCGAATGAAAAACTGTTTTTT. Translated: CASSQDWAGANEKLFF.

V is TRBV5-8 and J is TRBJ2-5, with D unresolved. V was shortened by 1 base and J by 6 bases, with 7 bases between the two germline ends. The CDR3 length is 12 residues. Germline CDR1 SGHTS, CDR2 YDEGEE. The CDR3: CASSLTRQTQYF. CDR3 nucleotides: TGTGCCAGCAGCTTGACCAGGCAGACCCAGTACTTC.

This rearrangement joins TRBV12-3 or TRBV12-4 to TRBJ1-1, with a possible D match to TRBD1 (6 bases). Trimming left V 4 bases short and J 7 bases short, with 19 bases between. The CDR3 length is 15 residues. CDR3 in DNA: TGTGCCAGCAGTTGGGGGGGGGGCTTTAACGGTGAAGCTTTCTTT. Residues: CASSWGGGFNGEAFF.

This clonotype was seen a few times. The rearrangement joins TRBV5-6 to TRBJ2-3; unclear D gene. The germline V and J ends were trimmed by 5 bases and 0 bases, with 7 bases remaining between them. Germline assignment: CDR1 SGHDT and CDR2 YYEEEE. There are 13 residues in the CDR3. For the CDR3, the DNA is TGTGCCAGCAGTCCTTATAGCACAGATACGCAGTATTTT. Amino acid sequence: CASSPYSTDTQYF.

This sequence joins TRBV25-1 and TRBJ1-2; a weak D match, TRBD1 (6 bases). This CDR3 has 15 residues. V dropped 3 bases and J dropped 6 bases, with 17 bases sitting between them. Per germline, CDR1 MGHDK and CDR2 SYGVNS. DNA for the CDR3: TGTGCCAGCAGTGAGTTCCCCGGGGGCGGTGATGGCTACACCTTC. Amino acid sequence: CASSEFPGGGDGYTF.

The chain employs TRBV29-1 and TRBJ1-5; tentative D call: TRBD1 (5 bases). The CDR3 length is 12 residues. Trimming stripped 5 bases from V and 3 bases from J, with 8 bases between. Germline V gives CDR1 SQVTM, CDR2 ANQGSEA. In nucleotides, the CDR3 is TGCAGCGTTCGGGACTCCAATCAGCCCCAGCATTTT. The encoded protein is CSVRDSNQPQHF.